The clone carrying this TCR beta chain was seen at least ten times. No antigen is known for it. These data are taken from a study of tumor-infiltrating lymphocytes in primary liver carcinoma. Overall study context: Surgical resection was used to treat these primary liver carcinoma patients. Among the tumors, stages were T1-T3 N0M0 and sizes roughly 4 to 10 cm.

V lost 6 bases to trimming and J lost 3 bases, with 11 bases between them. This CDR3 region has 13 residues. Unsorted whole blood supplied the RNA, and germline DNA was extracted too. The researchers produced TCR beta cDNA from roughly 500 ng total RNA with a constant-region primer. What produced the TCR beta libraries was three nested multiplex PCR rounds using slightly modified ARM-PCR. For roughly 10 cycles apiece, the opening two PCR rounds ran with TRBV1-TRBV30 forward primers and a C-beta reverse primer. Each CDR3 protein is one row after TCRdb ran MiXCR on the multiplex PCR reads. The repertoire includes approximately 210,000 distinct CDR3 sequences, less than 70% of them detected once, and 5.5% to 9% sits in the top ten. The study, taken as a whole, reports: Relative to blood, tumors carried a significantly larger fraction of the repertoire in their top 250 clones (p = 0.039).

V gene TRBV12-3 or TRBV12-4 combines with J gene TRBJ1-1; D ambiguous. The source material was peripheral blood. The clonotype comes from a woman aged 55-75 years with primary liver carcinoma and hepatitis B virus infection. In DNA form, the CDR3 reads TGTGCCAGCAGATTAAGACAAGACACTGAAGCTTTCTTT. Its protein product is CASRLRQDTEAFF.